Listed here is a single T cell receptor (beta chain). This entry comes from a study of cytomegalovirus exposure and HLA in healthy donors. CDR1 and CDR2 from the germline V gene are SGHDT and YYEEEE. Trimming removed 4 bases from V and 3 bases from J; junction bases left unmatched: 8. The CDR3 length is 15 residues. Vbeta (60) and Jbeta (13) primers were used in the PCR. The assay was immunoSEQ multiplex PCR, and TCRdb's table has in-frame clones only and misses some. The sample has 160,000 or so clones, around 77% seen once. This rearrangement joins TRBV5-6 to TRBJ2-7; TRBD1 matches 9 bases. The source material was PBMCs. This TCR was sampled from a man between 60 and 70 years old in good health and CMV-seronegative. In DNA form, the CDR3 reads TGTGCCAGCAGCCCGACGGGACAGGGTTTCTACGAGCAGTACTTC. Translated, it gives CASSPTGQGFYEQYF.